The 24 T cell receptor beta chains reported below all come from one sample, sequenced in a study of T cells in Graves' hyperthyroidism and ophthalmopathy. The source material, RNA transcripts, was used to amplify TCR beta CDR3 regions. The HTBI primer set was used in a first-round RT-PCR of the TCR CDR3. MiXCR was run by TCRdb on the multiplex PCR reads, yielding one entry per CDR3 protein. The sample yields approximately 530,000 distinct CDR3 sequences, approximately 15% seen once. Material: blood. The receptors come from a young woman with Graves' hyperthyroidism.

Many counts were recorded for this clonotype. CDR3 coding DNA: TGCGCCAGCAGCTTGGGCCTCGGACTGAAATTCTACGAGCAGTACTTC. This gives the protein CASSLGLGLKFYEQYF. The rearrangement joins TRBV5-1 to TRBJ2-7; D is perhaps TRBD2 (5 bases). The CDR3 is 16 residues long. Germline CDR1 reads SGHRS; CDR2 reads YFSETQ. V was shortened by 0 bases and J by 3 bases, with 16 bases between the two germline ends.

This clonotype occurred many times. The chain carries TRBV20-1 and TRBJ2-3; 13 nucleotides align to TRBD2. The CDR3 has 17 residues. The germline gives CDR1 DFQATT, CDR2 SNEGSKA (reference sequence). The junction had 5 bases not matched to a gene; V was cut back by 2 bases and J by 0 bases. CDR3 sequence: CSARSTSGRGSTDTQYF. DNA of the CDR3: TGCAGTGCTAGAAGCACTAGCGGGAGGGGTAGCACAGATACGCAGTATTTT.

This clonotype has at least ten counts. The rearrangement uses TRBV5-1 and TRBJ2-1, with TRBD2 identical over 10 bases. CDR3 length equals 17 residues. The ends lost 1 base at V and 7 bases at J; junction bases unmatched: 11. Germline assignment: CDR1 SGHRS and CDR2 YFSETQ. DNA for the CDR3: TGCGCCAGCAGCTTGATTCCCGCTAGCGGGAGAAGGAATGAGCAGTTCTTC. Translating gives CASSLIPASGRRNEQFF.

The chain couples TRBV4-2 to TRBJ2-1; D may be TRBD2 (6 bases). The CDR3 runs to 16 residues. Germline V gene sequence: CDR1 LGHNA, CDR2 YNFKEQ. V gave up 0 bases and J gave up 2 bases, with 11 bases separating them. The chain's CDR3 is CASSQDGGNPYNEQFF. Written as DNA, the CDR3 is TGTGCCAGCAGCCAAGATGGGGGGAATCCCTACAATGAGCAGTTCTTC.

V is TRBV12-3 or TRBV12-4 and J is TRBJ2-5, with a possible D match to TRBD2 (5 bases). The CDR3 spans 13 residues. Trimming removed 6 bases from V and 7 bases from J, with 15 bases in between. CDR3 region: CASRPQTGGTQYF. The DNA for the CDR3 is TGTGCCAGCAGGCCCCAAACCGGAGGGACCCAGTACTTC.

The chain links TRBV18 to TRBJ2-1; 7 bases fit TRBD1. The trim removed 2 bases at V and 1 base at J, leaving 2 bases unmatched. This CDR3 contains 15 residues. From germline, CDR1 is KGHSH and CDR2 LQKENI. In DNA form, the CDR3 reads TGTGCCAGCTCACCAGCGACAGGGTCCTACAATGAGCAGTTCTTC. Translated, it gives CASSPATGSYNEQFF.

The chain is built from TRBV27 and TRBJ2-7; D possibly corresponds to TRBD1 (6 bases). CDR3 size: 15 residues. The V gene lost 0 bases and the J gene lost 2 bases, with 11 bases spanning the gap. Germline assignment: CDR1 MNHEY and CDR2 SMNVEV (reference sequence). The CDR3 DNA reads TGTGCCAGCAGTTTATCGCCCAGGGGTACCTACGAGCAGTACTTC. It yields the protein CASSLSPRGTYEQYF.

There are a few counts of this clonotype. The chain carries TRBV20-1 and TRBJ1-2, with TRBD1 matching over 10 bases. CDR1 is DFQATT, CDR2 SNEGSKA, per germline (reference sequence). The CDR3 spans 16 residues. The V segment lost 1 base and the J segment 5 bases; nucleotides outside the gene matches: 10. CDR3 DNA: TGCAGTGCTAGAGGGGGGGACAGGGGCGAGGATTATGGCTACACCTTC. This translates into CSARGGDRGEDYGYTF.

The gene calls are TRBV3-1 and TRBJ2-1, with 13 positions matching TRBD2. V gave up 5 bases and J gave up 8 bases; unmatched junction bases: 6. Germline values: CDR1 LGHDT, CDR2 YNNKEL (reference sequence). The length of the CDR3 is 15 residues. The CDR3 protein is CASSWTSGSRDEQFF. CDR3 DNA sequence: TGTGCCAGCAGCTGGACTAGCGGGAGTAGAGATGAGCAGTTCTTC.

In its sample, this clonotype was seen many times. This rearrangement joins TRBV6-6 to TRBJ2-7; D is uncertain. Germline V gives CDR1 MNHNY, CDR2 SVGAGI (reference sequence). The length of the CDR3 is 16 residues. The germline V and J ends were trimmed by 0 bases and 6 bases, with 18 bases remaining between them. This CDR3 is CASSYSGHGGSTEQYF. The CDR3 DNA sequence: TGTGCCAGCAGTTACTCGGGTCACGGTGGCTCGACCGAGCAGTACTTC.

This chain links TRBV19 with TRBJ2-1; TRBD2 matches at 8 bases. Unmatched junction bases numbered 15, after V lost 10 bases and J lost 7 bases. Germline V CDR1 and CDR2: LNHDA, SQIVND (reference sequence). The CDR3 spans 15 residues. The DNA of the CDR3 is TGTGCCACCAAACCCGGAGAGCGGGAGAGTAATGAGCAGTTCTTC. Encoded protein: CATKPGERESNEQFF.

V and J are TRBV28 and TRBJ1-3; D unresolved. Germline CDR1 reads MDHEN; CDR2 reads SYDVKM. The CDR3 spans 12 residues. V was clipped by 6 bases and J by 2 bases, with 5 bases between them. The CDR3 DNA is TGTGCCAGCAGAGAGGCTGGAAACACCATATATTTT. Protein product: CASREAGNTIYF.

The chain joins TRBV20-1 to TRBJ2-7, with 7 bases matching TRBD1. CDR3 length: 15 amino acids. After removal of 6 bases from V and 0 bases from J, the junction contained 11 bases not matched to a gene. Germline CDR1 and CDR2: DFQATT and SNEGSKA (reference sequence). The CDR3 DNA follows: TGCAGTGCAACATTTACAGGGGCAAGCTCCTACGAGCAGTACTTC. Translation gives CSATFTGASSYEQYF.

This clonotype came up a few times. The chain combines TRBV4-1 with TRBJ2-1, with D possibly being TRBD2 (5 bases). The germline V gene has CDR1 MGHRA and CDR2 YSYEKL. V dropped 4 bases and J dropped 7 bases, with 20 bases sitting between them. The CDR3 is 16 amino acids. The CDR3 protein is CASSPPGGLAVNEQFF. CDR3 bases: TGCGCCAGCAGCCCACCCGGAGGTCTAGCCGTGAATGAGCAGTTCTTC.

There are many counts of this clonotype. This chain links TRBV3-1 with TRBJ2-1, with 11 bases identical to TRBD2. V lost 5 bases to trimming and J lost 6 bases; unmatched junction nucleotides: 6. Germline V lookup: CDR1 LGHDT, CDR2 YNNKEL (reference sequence). There are 15 residues in the CDR3. CDR3 in amino acids: CASSAGLAAVNEQFF. DNA for the CDR3: TGTGCCAGCAGCGCGGGACTAGCGGCCGTCAATGAGCAGTTCTTC.

This chain links TRBV5-8 with TRBJ1-1; unclear D gene. Germline V CDR1 and CDR2: SGHTS, YDEGEE. Trimming took 0 bases from V and 0 from J, leaving 9 bases between them. The CDR3 runs to 15 residues. CDR3 DNA: TGTGCCAGCAGCTTGGCAAGCGCCATGAACACTGAAGCTTTCTTT. Translation gives CASSLASAMNTEAFF.

This clonotype was detected ten times or more. Here the CDR3 reads CASSDEGGRETQYF. As DNA, the CDR3 is TGTGCCAGCAGTGATGAGGGAGGGAGAGAGACCCAGTACTTC. The chain employs TRBV2 and TRBJ2-5; 7 positions agree with TRBD2. The CDR3 length is 14 residues. Germline values: CDR1 SNHLY, CDR2 FYNNEI. V lost 3 bases to trimming and J lost 4 bases; unmatched junction nucleotides: 5. Based on the CDR3 plus reference TRBV2 and TRBJ2-5, the full variable domain is EPEVTQTPSHQVTQMGQEVILRCVPISNHLYFYWYRQILGQKVEFLVSFYNNEISEKSEIFDDQFSVERPDGSNFTLKIRSTKLEDSAMYFCASSDEGGRETQYFGPGTRLLVL.

The genes are TRBV4-1 and TRBJ2-2, with TRBD1 matching 9 bases. Germline V gene lookup returns CDR1 MGHRA and CDR2 YSYEKL. There are 15 residues in the CDR3. The ends lost 6 bases at V and 1 base at J; junction bases unmatched: 3. Here the CDR3 DNA reads TGCGCCAGCAGGGACAGGGGAGAGAACACCGGGGAGCTGTTTTTT. This translates into CASRDRGENTGELFF.

This clonotype showed up many times. The chain has TRBV6-6 and TRBJ2-2, with a weak D call TRBD2 (5 bases). V was trimmed by 0 bases and J by 7 bases, leaving 12 bases between them. Germline-derived CDR1 and CDR2 are MNHNY and SVGAGI (reference sequence). The CDR3 loop spans 15 amino acids. CDR3 sequence: CASSYSNPRGGELFF. CDR3 sequence (DNA): TGTGCCAGCAGTTACTCGAACCCACGGGGCGGGGAGCTGTTTTTT.

The rearrangement joins TRBV20-1 to TRBJ2-5, with 9 positions matching TRBD2. Trimming cost V 4 bases and J 2 bases; bases outside gene matches: 5. Per germline, CDR1 DFQATT and CDR2 SNEGSKA (reference sequence). The CDR3 extends over 14 amino acids. The CDR3 region has the DNA TGCAGTGCTAAGGGGCTAGCGGGACAAGAGACCCAGTACTTC. This encodes CSAKGLAGQETQYF.

CDR3: CASSQEPSGVNQETQYF. The CDR3 DNA sequence: TGTGCCAGCAGCCAAGAGCCTAGCGGGGTTAATCAAGAGACCCAGTACTTC. The chain employs TRBV3-1 and TRBJ2-5, with 9 bases fitting TRBD2. Trimming took 0 bases from V and 2 from J; bases not matched to a gene: 7. Germline V gene lookup returns CDR1 LGHDT and CDR2 YNNKEL (reference sequence). There are 17 residues in the CDR3.

This clonotype was observed a handful of times. The chain uses TRBV4-1 and TRBJ1-2, with D perhaps TRBD1 (6 bases). Looked up from germline, CDR1 is MGHRA and CDR2 is YSYEKL. This CDR3 contains 15 residues. Trimming removed 4 bases from V and 5 bases from J, with 17 bases in between. The CDR3 loop is CASSLPREGEYGYTF. CDR3 nucleotide sequence: TGCGCCAGCAGCCTGCCTCGGGAGGGGGAATATGGCTACACCTTC.

In its sample, this clonotype was seen a few times. The chain has TRBV20-1 and TRBJ1-2, with TRBD1 matching over 7 bases. From germline, CDR1 is DFQATT and CDR2 SNEGSKA (reference sequence). The CDR3 runs 15 residues. J was trimmed by 1 base and V by 3 bases; bases with no gene match: 8. The CDR3 spells CSARQQGTINYGYTF. Here the CDR3 DNA reads TGCAGTGCTAGGCAACAGGGGACGATTAACTATGGCTACACCTTC.

The table lists this clonotype with many counts. The CDR3 loop is CASKGKTMNTEAFF. Here the CDR3 DNA reads TGTGCCAGCAAAGGAAAGACGATGAACACTGAAGCTTTCTTT. This chain links TRBV6-1 with TRBJ1-1; D remains unclear. The CDR3 length is 14 residues. Germline V lookup: CDR1 MNHNS, CDR2 SASEGT. Trimming pared 7 bases from V and 0 bases from J, leaving 12 bases between.